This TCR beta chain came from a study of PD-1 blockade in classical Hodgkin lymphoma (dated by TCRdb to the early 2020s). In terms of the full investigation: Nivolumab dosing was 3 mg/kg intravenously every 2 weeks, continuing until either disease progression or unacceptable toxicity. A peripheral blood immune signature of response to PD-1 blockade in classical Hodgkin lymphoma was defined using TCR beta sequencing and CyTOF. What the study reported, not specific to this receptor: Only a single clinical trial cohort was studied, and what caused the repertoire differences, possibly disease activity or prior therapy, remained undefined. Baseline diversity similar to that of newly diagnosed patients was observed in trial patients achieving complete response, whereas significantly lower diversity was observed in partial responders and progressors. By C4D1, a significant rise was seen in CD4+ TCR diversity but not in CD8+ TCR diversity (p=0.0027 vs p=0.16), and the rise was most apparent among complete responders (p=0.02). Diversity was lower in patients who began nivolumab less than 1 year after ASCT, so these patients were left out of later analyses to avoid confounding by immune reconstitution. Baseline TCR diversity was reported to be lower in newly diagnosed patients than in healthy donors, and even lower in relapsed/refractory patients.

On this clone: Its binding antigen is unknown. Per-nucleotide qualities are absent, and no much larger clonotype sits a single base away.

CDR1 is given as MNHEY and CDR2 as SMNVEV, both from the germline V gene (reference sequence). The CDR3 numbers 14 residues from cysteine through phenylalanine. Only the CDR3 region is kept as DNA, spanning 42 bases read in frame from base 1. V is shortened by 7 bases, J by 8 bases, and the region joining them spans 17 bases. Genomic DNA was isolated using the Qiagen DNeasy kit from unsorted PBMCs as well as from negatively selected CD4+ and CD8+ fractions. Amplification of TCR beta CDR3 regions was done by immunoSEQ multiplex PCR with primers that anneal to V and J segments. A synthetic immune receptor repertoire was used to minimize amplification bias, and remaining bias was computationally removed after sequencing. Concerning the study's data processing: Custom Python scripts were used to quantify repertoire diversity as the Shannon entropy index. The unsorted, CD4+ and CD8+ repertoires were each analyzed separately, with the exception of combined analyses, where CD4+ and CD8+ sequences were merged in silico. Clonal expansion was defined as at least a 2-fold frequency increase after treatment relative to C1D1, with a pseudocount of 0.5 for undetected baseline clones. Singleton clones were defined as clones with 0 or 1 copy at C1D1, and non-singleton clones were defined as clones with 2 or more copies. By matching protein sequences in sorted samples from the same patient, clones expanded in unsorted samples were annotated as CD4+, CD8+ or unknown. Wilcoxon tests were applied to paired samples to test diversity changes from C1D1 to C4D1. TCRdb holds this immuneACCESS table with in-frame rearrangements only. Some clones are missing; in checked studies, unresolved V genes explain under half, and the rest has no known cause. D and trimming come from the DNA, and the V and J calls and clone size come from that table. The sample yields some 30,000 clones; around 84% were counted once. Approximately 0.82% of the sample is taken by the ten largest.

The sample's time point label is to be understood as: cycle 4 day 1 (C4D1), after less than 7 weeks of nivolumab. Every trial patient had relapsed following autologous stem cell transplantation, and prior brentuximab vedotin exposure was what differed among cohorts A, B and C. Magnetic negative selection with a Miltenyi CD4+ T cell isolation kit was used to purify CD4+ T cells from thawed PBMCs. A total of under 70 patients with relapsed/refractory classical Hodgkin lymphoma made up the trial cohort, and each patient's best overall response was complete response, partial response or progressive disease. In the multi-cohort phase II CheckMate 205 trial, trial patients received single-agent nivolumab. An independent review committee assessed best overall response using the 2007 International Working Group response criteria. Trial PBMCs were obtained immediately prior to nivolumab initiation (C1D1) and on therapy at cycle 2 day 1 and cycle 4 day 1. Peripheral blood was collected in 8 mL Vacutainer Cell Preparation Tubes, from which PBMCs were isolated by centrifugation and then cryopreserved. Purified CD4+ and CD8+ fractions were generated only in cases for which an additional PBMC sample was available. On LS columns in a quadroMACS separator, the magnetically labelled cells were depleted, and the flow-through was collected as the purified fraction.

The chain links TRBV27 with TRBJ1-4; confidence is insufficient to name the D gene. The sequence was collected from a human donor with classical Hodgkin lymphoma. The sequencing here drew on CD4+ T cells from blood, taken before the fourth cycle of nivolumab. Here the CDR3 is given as CASTSTVNPEKLFF. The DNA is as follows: TGTGCCAGCACCTCTACCGTAAACCCCGAAAAACTGTTTTTT.